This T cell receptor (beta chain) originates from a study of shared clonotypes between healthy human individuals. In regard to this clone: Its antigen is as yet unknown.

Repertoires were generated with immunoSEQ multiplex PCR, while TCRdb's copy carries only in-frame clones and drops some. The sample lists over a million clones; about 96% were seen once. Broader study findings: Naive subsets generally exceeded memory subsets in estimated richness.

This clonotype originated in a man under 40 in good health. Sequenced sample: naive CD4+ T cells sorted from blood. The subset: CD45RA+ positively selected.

The chain's CDR3 is CASSPTKAGTSSYNEQFF. The CDR3 nucleotides read TGTGCCAGCTCACCGACGAAAGCCGGGACTAGCTCCTACAATGAGCAGTTCTTC. The chain employs TRBV18 and TRBJ2-1, with 8 bases aligning to TRBD2. This CDR3 has 18 amino acids. Trimming cost V 3 bases and J 0 bases; bases outside gene matches: 10. Germline V gives CDR1 KGHSH, CDR2 LQKENI.